This T cell receptor (beta chain) was sequenced during a study of Tregs in tolerant kidney transplant recipients. Germline V gene lookup returns CDR1 ENHRY and CDR2 SYGVKD. The CDR3 contains 12 residues. Points on this clone: At one boundary the junction diverges from the germline segment, which might be a read error.

Some clones are missing from TCRdb's copy, which holds only in-frame ones; the method was immunoSEQ multiplex PCR. The sample carries tens of thousands of clones, 65% to 85% recorded once. This sequence joins TRBV10-3 and TRBJ2-1; a weak D match, TRBD1 (5 bases). This clonotype originated in a human donor in good health. Sequenced input: CD4+ T cells from blood. CDR3 sequence reads: CASSRGSNEQFF. The CDR3 coding sequence is TGTGCCAGCAGTAGGGGCTCCAATGAGCAGTTCTTC.